This T cell receptor beta chain was recorded in a study of neoadjuvant anti-PD-1 for oral cavity cancer. Study as a whole: Patients without progression got a fourth dose around day 43.

Sequencing was performed with immunoSEQ multiplex PCR; in TCRdb, only in-frame clones are kept and a portion is missing. The table has roughly 14,000 clones, 60% to 70% seen once. Study findings and constraints: Non-responders to neoadjuvant nivolumab had significantly more clonal PBMC T cells than responders. Treg/Th17 ratio rose with pretreatment blood and fell with post-treatment tumor TCRbeta clonality.

The ends lost 1 base at V and 6 bases at J; junction bases unmatched: 6. CDR1 and CDR2 (germline): SSHAT, FNYEAQ (reference sequence). CDR3 size: 15 residues. In this sample, this clone turned up once. No antigen is known for it. This receptor was identified in a person between 40 and 85 years old with oral cavity squamous cell carcinoma. This sample comprised PBMCs, obtained before nivolumab (anti-PD-1) treatment. The chain joins TRBV7-7 to TRBJ2-1, with 7 nucleotides matching TRBD2. Here the CDR3 reads CASSLEAGKINEQFF. The CDR3 bases are TGTGCCAGCAGCTTAGAAGCGGGGAAAATCAATGAGCAGTTCTTC.